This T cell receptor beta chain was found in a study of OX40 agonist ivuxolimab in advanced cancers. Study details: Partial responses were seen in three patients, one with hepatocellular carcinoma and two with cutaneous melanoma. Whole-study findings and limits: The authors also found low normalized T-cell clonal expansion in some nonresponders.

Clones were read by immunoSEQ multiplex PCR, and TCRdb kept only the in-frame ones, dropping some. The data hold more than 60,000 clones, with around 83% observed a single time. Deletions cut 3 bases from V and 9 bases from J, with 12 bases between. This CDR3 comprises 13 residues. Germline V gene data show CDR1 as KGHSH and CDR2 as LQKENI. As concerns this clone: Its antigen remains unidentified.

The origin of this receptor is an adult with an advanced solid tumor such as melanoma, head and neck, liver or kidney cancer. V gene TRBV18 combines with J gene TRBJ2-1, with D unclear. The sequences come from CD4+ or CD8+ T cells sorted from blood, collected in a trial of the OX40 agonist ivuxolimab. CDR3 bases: TGTGCCAGCTCACCTACCCGGTCGGGTGAGCAGTTCTTC. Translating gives CASSPTRSGEQFF.